This T cell receptor beta chain was retrieved from a study of spatial heterogeneity in lung cancer. Whole-study context: An average of more than ten raw reads was observed per unique TCR and UMI combination.

TCRdb re-called the 5' RACE reads with MiXCR, one entry per CDR3 protein. The sample carries more than 60,000 distinct CDR3 sequences, 6.3% recorded once. Ten or more counts support this clonotype. Noted time point: sample taken at primary tumor resection. Looked up from germline, CDR1 is ENHRY and CDR2 is SYGVKD. V lost 10 bases and J lost 0, with 17 bases in between. The CDR3 has 15 residues. The J gene is TRBJ2-3, the V gene TRBV10-3, with D perhaps being TRBD1 or TRBD2 (5 bases each). This receptor was taken from a female donor with early-stage non-small cell lung cancer. The sequencing used PBMCs, collected at surgery. The CDR3 spells CATVDRGASTDTQYF. The CDR3 DNA sequence: TGTGCCACCGTAGATAGGGGAGCCAGCACAGATACGCAGTATTTT.